This TCR beta chain comes out of a study of OX40 agonist ivuxolimab in advanced cancers. Study-wide background: Patients received ivuxolimab, an agonistic anti-OX40 (CD134) antibody.

Trimming pared 3 bases from V and 8 bases from J, leaving 10 bases between. Germline loops: CDR1 LNHDA, CDR2 SQIVND (reference sequence). The CDR3 runs to 13 residues. This clone showed up just a few times. Sequenced by immunoSEQ multiplex PCR; TCRdb stores in-frame clones only, minus some. The repertoire consists of tens of thousands of clones, with roughly 90% occurring once and the leading ten covering about 0.58%. Sequences were derived from CD4+ or CD8+ T cells sorted from blood, sampled in a trial of the OX40 agonist ivuxolimab. The source is an adult with an advanced solid tumor such as melanoma, head and neck, liver or kidney cancer. The chain joins TRBV19 to TRBJ1-4; no clear D. CDR3 protein: CASSMTWREKLFF. The CDR3 DNA reads TGTGCCAGTAGTATGACGTGGCGGGAAAAACTGTTTTTT. The full variable domain, its missing parts supplied by reference TRBV19 and TRBJ1-4, is DGGITQSPKYLFRKEGQNVTLSCEQNLNHDAMYWYRQDPGQGLRLIYYSQIVNDFQKGDIAEGYSVSREKKESFPLTVTSAQKNPTAFYLCASSMTWREKLFFGSGTQLSVL.